This TCR beta chain is drawn from a study of blood T cell repertoires in COVID-19. Study in general: Both acute and convalescent COVID-19 samples were obtained from the United States, Italy and Spain. T cells, B-cell-depleted T cells, or PBMCs supplied cDNA or gDNA.

Concerning this clone itself: At one end, the junction sequence differs from germline, possibly due to a read error.

The CDR3 runs to 16 residues. Germline V gene sequence: CDR1 MNHEY, CDR2 SVGAGI. The authors' processing: Quantification of nucleated cells was approximated via reference gene primer amplification. Sequencing used immunoSEQ multiplex PCR; TCRdb keeps in-frame clones, though not all of them. For V, J and clone size, that table is used; D and trimming come from the DNA. The sample yields about 150,000 clones, 85% to 90% seen once. This chain uses TRBV6-5 with TRBJ2-1; 8 nucleotides match TRBD2. The TCR comes from a woman aged 55-70 years with active COVID-19. The sample comprised peripheral blood. DNA for the CDR3: TGTGCCAGCAGTTACTCCCGGGGGGGATCCTACAATAAGCAGTTCTTC. Translation gives CASSYSRGGSYNKQFF.